This T cell receptor beta chain was identified in a study of blood T cell repertoires in COVID-19. Turning to the study itself: Samples came from the United States, Italy and Spain, spanning acute and convalescent COVID-19. The cDNA or gDNA used as material had been derived from T cells, B-cell-depleted T cells, or PBMCs.

V shed 3 bases, J shed 1 base, and the junction held 15 bases outside the gene matches. CDR3 length: 19 residues. The germline V gene encodes CDR1 MGHRA and CDR2 YSYEKL. Study processing details: For nucleated cells, counts were estimated from reference gene primer amplification. The data were produced by immunoSEQ multiplex PCR, yet TCRdb's version contains in-frame clones alone and is incomplete. V and J calls and clone size follow that table, whereas D and trimming were derived from the DNA. The sample shows some 200,000 clones, roughly 90% of them seen only once. The clonotype was recovered from a woman aged 40 to 50 with acute or convalescent COVID-19. Material for sequencing was peripheral blood. The chain joins TRBV4-1 to TRBJ1-1; 9 bases align to TRBD1. CDR3 amino acids: CASSHATGTGPGGNTEAFF. In DNA, the CDR3 is TGCGCCAGCAGCCATGCTACCGGGACAGGGCCTGGAGGGAACACTGAAGCTTTCTTT.